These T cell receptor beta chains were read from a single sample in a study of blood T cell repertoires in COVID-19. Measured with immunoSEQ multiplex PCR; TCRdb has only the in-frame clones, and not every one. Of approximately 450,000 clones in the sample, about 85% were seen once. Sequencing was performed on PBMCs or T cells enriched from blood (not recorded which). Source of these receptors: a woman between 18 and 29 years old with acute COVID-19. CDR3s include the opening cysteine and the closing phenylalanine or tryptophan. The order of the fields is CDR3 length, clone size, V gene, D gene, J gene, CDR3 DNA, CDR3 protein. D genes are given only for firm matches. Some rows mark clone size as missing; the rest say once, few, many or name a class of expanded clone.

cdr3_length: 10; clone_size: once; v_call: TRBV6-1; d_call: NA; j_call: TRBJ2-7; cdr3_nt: TGTGCCAGCAGTGAAGTTCGGCAGTACTTC; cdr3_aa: CASSEVRQYF
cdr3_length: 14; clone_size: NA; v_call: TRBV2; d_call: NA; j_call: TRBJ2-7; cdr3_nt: TGTGCCAGCACCCCACCAGGTAGTTACTACGAGCAGTACTTC; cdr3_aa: CASTPPGSYYEQYF
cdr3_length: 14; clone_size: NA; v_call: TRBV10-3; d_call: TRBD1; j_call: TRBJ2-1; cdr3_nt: TGTGCCATCAGACCGGGACAGGGCTACAATGAGCAGTTCTTC; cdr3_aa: CAIRPGQGYNEQFF
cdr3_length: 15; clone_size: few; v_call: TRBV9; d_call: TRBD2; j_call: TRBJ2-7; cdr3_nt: TGTGCCAGCAGCGTAGATGGAAGGACTAGCGCCGAGCAGTACTTC; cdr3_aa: CASSVDGRTSAEQYF
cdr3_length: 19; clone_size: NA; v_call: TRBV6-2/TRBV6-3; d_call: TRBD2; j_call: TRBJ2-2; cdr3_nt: TGTGCCAGCAGTTACTCGAGATCCCTAGCGGGGGGCTGGACCGGGGAGCTGTTTTTT; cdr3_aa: CASSYSRSLAGGWTGELFF
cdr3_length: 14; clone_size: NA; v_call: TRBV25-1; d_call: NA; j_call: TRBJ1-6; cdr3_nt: TGTGCCAGCAGTGAATTCGGCGGTAATTCACCCCTCCACTTT; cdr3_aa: CASSEFGGNSPLHF
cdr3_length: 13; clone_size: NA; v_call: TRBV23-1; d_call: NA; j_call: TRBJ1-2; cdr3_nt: TGCGCCAGCAGTCACGGAGGGGAACATGGCTACACCTTC; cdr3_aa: CASSHGGEHGYTF
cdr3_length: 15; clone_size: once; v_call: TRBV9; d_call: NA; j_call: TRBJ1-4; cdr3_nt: TGTGCCAGCAGCGTAGTTGGGGCGACTAATGAAAAACTGTTTTTT; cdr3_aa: CASSVVGATNEKLFF
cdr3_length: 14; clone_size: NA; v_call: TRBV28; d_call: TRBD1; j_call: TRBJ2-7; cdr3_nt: TGTGCCAGCAGTTTGGGACAGGGGCCCTACGAGCAGTACTTC; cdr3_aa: CASSLGQGPYEQYF
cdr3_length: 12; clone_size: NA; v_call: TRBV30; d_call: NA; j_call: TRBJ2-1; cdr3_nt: TGTGCCTGGAGTGTTAGCGGAGGAATTGAGTTCTTC; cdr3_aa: CAWSVSGGIEFF